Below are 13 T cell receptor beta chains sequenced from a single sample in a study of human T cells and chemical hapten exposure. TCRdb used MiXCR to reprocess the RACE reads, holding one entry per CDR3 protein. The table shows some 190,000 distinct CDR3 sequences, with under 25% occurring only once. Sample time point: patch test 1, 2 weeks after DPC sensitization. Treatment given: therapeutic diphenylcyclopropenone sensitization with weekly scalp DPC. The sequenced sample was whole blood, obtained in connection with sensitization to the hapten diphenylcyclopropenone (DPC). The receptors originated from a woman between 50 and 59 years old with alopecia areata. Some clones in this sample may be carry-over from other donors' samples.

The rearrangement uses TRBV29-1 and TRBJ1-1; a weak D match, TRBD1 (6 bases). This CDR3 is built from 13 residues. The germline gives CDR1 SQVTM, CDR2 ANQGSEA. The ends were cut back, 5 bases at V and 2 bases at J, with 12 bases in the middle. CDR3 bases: TGCAGCGTTCTTACAGGGACCAACACTGAAGCTTTCTTT. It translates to CSVLTGTNTEAFF.

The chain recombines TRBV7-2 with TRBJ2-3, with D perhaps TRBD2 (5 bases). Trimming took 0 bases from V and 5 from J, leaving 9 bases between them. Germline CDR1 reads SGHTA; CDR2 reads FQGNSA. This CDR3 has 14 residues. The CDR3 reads CASSLAGGGDTQYF. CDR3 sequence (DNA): TGTGCCAGCAGCTTAGCAGGCGGAGGAGATACGCAGTATTTT.

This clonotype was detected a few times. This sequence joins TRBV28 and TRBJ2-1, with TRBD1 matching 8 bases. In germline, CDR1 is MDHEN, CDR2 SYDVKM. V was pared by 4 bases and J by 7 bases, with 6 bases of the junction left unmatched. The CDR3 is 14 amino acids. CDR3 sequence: CASSYYRGNNEQFF. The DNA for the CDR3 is TGTGCCAGCAGTTACTACAGGGGGAATAATGAGCAGTTCTTC.

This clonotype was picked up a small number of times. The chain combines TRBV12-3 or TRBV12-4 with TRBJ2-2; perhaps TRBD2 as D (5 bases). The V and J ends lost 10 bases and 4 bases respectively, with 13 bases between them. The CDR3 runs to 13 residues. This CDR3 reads CATRTLVTGELFF. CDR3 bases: TGTGCCACCAGGACTCTGGTCACCGGGGAGCTGTTTTTT.

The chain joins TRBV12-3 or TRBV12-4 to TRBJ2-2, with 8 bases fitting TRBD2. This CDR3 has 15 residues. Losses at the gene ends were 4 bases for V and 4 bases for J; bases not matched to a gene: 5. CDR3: CASSYTSGPTGELFF. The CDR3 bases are TGTGCCAGCAGTTACACTAGCGGCCCCACCGGGGAGCTGTTTTTT.

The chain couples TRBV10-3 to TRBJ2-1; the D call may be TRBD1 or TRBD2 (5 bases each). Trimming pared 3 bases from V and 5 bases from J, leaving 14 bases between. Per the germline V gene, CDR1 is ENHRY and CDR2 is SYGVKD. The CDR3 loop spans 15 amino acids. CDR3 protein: CAISDPPGADNEQFF. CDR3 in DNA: TGTGCCATCAGTGATCCCCCCGGGGCCGACAATGAGCAGTTCTTC.

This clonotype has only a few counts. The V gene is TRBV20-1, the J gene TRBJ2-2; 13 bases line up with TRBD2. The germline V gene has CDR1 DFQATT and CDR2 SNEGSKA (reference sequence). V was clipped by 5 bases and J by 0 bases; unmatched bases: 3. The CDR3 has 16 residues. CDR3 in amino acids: CSAGGLAGTNTGELFF. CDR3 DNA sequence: TGCAGTGCTGGGGGACTAGCGGGAACGAACACCGGGGAGCTGTTTTTT.

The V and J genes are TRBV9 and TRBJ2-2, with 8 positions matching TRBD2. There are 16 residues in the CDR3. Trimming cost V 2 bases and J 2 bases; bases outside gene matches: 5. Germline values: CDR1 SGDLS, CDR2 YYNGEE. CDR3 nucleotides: TGTGCCAGCAGCGTGGGCCTAGCGGGCAACACCGGGGAGCTGTTTTTT. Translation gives CASSVGLAGNTGELFF.

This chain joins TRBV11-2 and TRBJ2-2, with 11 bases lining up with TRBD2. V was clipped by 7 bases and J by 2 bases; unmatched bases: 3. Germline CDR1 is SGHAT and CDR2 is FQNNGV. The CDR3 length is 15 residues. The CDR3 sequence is CASTRLAGNTGELFF. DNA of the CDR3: TGTGCCAGCACCAGACTAGCGGGAAACACCGGGGAGCTGTTTTTT.

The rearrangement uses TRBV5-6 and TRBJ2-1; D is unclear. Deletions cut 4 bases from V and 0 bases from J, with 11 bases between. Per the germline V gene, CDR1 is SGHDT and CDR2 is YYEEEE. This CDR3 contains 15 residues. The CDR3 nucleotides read TGTGCCAGCAGCCTTGGAGCCAGCTCCTACAATGAGCAGTTCTTC. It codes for CASSLGASSYNEQFF.

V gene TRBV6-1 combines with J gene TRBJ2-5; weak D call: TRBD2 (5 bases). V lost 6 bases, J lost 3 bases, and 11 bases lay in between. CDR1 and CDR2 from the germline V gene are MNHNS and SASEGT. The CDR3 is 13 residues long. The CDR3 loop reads CASSRTGEETQYF. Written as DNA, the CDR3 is TGTGCCAGCAGCCGGACTGGAGAAGAGACCCAGTACTTC.

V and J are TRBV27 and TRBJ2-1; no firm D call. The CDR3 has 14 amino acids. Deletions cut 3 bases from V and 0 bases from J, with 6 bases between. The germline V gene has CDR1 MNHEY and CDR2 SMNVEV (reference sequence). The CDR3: CASSFSVSYNEQFF. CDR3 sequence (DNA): TGTGCCAGCAGTTTTTCGGTCTCCTACAATGAGCAGTTCTTC.

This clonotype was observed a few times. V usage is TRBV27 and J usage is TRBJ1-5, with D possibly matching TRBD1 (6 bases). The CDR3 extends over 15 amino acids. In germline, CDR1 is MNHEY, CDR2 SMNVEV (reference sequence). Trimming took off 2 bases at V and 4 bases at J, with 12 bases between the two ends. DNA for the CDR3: TGTGCCAGCAGTTTACACCAGGGGCGGAATCAGCCCCAGCATTTT. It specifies CASSLHQGRNQPQHF.